The 30 T cell receptor beta chains below all came from one sample that was sequenced in a study of early T cells in non-severe SARS-CoV-2 infection. TCRdb reprocessed the 5' RACE reads via MiXCR and lists one record per CDR3 protein. This sample has around 39,000 distinct CDR3 sequences, with about 5.2% found just once. Here the sequenced sample was whole blood, taken at baseline. Receptors originate from an adult who was a healthcare worker with PCR-confirmed SARS-CoV-2 infection or an uninfected control (not recorded which).

This clonotype was recorded many times. CDR3 DNA: TGTGCCAGCAGCCAGGCGGGACCTTACAATGAGCAGTTCTTC. Residues: CASSQAGPYNEQFF. The chain couples TRBV4-2 to TRBJ2-1; D possibly corresponds to TRBD2 (6 bases). Looked up from germline, CDR1 is LGHNA and CDR2 is YNFKEQ. This CDR3 is 14 amino acids long. V was trimmed by 3 bases and J by 4 bases, leaving 10 bases between them.

The table lists this clonotype with a few counts. The chain links TRBV28 to TRBJ1-6; D gene ambiguous. The CDR3 covers 13 residues. Trimming pared 3 bases from V and 8 bases from J, leaving 8 bases between. CDR1 MDHEN and CDR2 SYDVKM come from the germline V gene. The CDR3 nucleotides are TGTGCCAGCAGTTTGCGCAGTGATTCACCCCTCCACTTT. Amino acid sequence: CASSLRSDSPLHF.

This clonotype was counted ten times or more. The chain links TRBV11-2 to TRBJ2-7, with TRBD2 identical over 9 bases. From germline, CDR1 is SGHAT and CDR2 FQNNGV. J was trimmed by 2 bases and V by 3 bases; bases with no gene match: 5. The CDR3 covers 15 residues. This chain's CDR3 is CASSFGLAGTYEQYV. CDR3 in DNA: TGTGCCAGCAGCTTCGGGCTAGCGGGGACCTACGAGCAGTACGTC.

The V gene is TRBV20-1, the J gene TRBJ2-4; no clear D. CDR3 size: 12 residues. Looked up from germline, CDR1 is DFQATT and CDR2 is SNEGSKA (reference sequence). V lost 6 bases and J lost 8, with 14 bases in between. CDR3 region: CSAPRRPDIQYF. The CDR3 DNA reads TGCAGTGCCCCGAGAAGGCCGGACATTCAGTACTTC.

This clonotype was picked up many times. CDR3 protein: CATSRDPGGRSTDTQYF. CDR3 sequence (DNA): TGTGCCACCAGCAGAGATCCCGGCGGGAGGTCGACAGATACGCAGTATTTT. This chain uses TRBV15 with TRBJ2-3; TRBD2 matches 8 bases. The V and J ends lost 0 bases and 3 bases, in that order; junction bases with no gene match: 8. Germline values: CDR1 LNHNV, CDR2 YYDKDF (reference sequence). This CDR3 is 17 amino acids long.

This clonotype was seen at least ten times. The chain combines TRBV25-1 with TRBJ1-6; 7 nucleotides match TRBD1. From germline, CDR1 is MGHDK and CDR2 SYGVNS. The CDR3 spans 14 residues. The V and J ends lost 9 bases and 8 bases, in that order; junction bases with no gene match: 10. CDR3 protein: CASRSDRRYSPLHF. The CDR3 nucleotides are TGTGCCAGTAGGTCGGACAGGCGCTATTCACCCCTCCACTTT.

This clonotype has at least ten counts. The chain carries TRBV7-2 and TRBJ2-2; 7 bases map to TRBD1. Germline trimming cut 5 bases from V and 5 bases from J; bases unmatched to any gene: 8. The CDR3 extends over 15 amino acids. Germline V lookup: CDR1 SGHTA, CDR2 FQGNSA. The CDR3 coding sequence is TGTGCCAGCAGCCCTGGGACAGTTCAGACCGGGGAGCTGTTTTTT. Translated, it gives CASSPGTVQTGELFF.

This clonotype came up many times. CDR3 region: CASSPRGTSGSGETQYF. CDR3 DNA: TGTGCCAGCAGCCCTAGAGGGACTAGCGGGAGTGGAGAGACCCAGTACTTC. The chain joins TRBV6-1 to TRBJ2-5; 14 bases agree with TRBD2. V gave up 6 bases and J gave up 4 bases; unmatched junction bases: 10. The CDR3 is 17 amino acids. Germline CDR1 reads MNHNS; CDR2 reads SASEGT.

This clonotype was seen repeatedly, ten times or more. The rearrangement uses TRBV2 and TRBJ2-7; either TRBD1 or TRBD2 may supply D (6 bases each). With 6 bases removed from V and 1 base from J, the gap between germline ends came to 16 bases. Germline V gene lookup returns CDR1 SNHLY and CDR2 FYNNEI. This CDR3 has 15 amino acids. This CDR3 reads CASRPGASISYEQYF. The CDR3 DNA reads as TGTGCCAGCAGGCCGGGGGCCAGCATTTCCTACGAGCAGTACTTC.

This clonotype was picked up a small number of times. The rearrangement uses TRBV7-9 and TRBJ1-6; D may be TRBD1 (5 bases). This CDR3 has 14 amino acids. V was cut by 1 base and J by 7 bases, with 8 bases left in between. The germline V gene has CDR1 SEHNR and CDR2 FQNEAQ (reference sequence). The CDR3 DNA reads as TGTGCCAGCAGCTTAGTTGGGGGGAATTCACCCCTCCACTTT. This encodes CASSLVGGNSPLHF.

Ten or more counts support this clonotype. The CDR3 region has the DNA TGCAGTGCCCCTACCAGCGGGAGGGCCTGGGATACGCAGTATTTT. It encodes CSAPTSGRAWDTQYF. J is TRBJ2-3 and V is TRBV20-1; 10 nucleotides line up with TRBD2. The CDR3 runs to 15 residues. CDR1 and CDR2 from the germline V gene are DFQATT and SNEGSKA (reference sequence). V shed 6 bases, J shed 6 bases, and the junction held 12 bases outside the gene matches.

V gene TRBV28 combines with J gene TRBJ2-2; TRBD2 might be the D (6 bases). The germline gives CDR1 MDHEN, CDR2 SYDVKM. CDR3 size: 15 residues. The V and J ends lost 3 bases and 0 bases respectively, with 8 bases between them. In DNA form, the CDR3 reads TGTGCCAGCAGTTTTGGGACTGCGAACACCGGGGAGCTGTTTTTT. Amino acids: CASSFGTANTGELFF.

This clonotype has ten or more counts. In DNA, the CDR3 is TGTGCCAGCAGCAAAGTCACAGGGCCGCTGGCCAAAAACATTCAGTACTTC. It yields the protein CASSKVTGPLAKNIQYF. The genes are TRBV21-1 and TRBJ2-4; the table's TRBD1 call for D was not verified on the DNA. TRBV21-1 is a recognized pseudogene. The CDR3 is 17 amino acids.

This clonotype was picked up many times. This chain uses TRBV7-8 with TRBJ1-1; D is uncertain. Trimming cost V 6 bases and J 2 bases, with 7 bases left between them. The CDR3 sequence is 12 residues long. CDR1 and CDR2 (germline): SGHVS, FQNEAQ. The CDR3 nucleotides read TGTGCCAGCAGGACTAGAAACACTGAAGCTTTCTTT. This encodes CASRTRNTEAFF.

This chain links TRBV19 with TRBJ2-5; the D gene is possibly TRBD1 (6 bases). V lost 6 bases and J lost 6, with 14 bases in between. The V gene's germline CDR1 is LNHDA and CDR2 SQIVND (reference sequence). The CDR3 consists of 13 residues. The CDR3 DNA sequence: TGTGCCAGTAGGTCAGGGGTTGTGAAGACCCAGTACTTC. This translates into CASRSGVVKTQYF.

This clonotype was recorded many times. This sequence joins TRBV19 and TRBJ2-1, with D perhaps matching TRBD2 (6 bases). V gave up 3 bases and J gave up 7 bases, with 7 bases separating them. CDR3 length equals 12 residues. From germline, CDR1 is LNHDA and CDR2 SQIVND (reference sequence). CDR3 sequence (DNA): TGTGCCAGTAGTATGGCGGGAAATGAGCAGTTCTTC. Its translation is CASSMAGNEQFF.

This clonotype was seen many times. The rearrangement joins TRBV7-6 to TRBJ2-7, with no clear D. There are 13 residues in the CDR3. The ends were cut back, 2 bases at V and 5 bases at J, with 10 bases in the middle. Germline CDR1 SGHVS, CDR2 FNYEAQ. The CDR3 loop reads CASSLTAGHEQYV. As DNA, the CDR3 is TGTGCCAGCAGCTTAACCGCTGGACACGAGCAGTACGTC.

This clonotype was observed at least ten times. J is TRBJ2-3 and V is TRBV29-1, with 8 bases lining up with TRBD1. This CDR3 comprises 13 residues. V trimming: 6 bases; J trimming: 9 bases; junction bases outside the gene matches: 11. CDR1 is SQVTM and CDR2 is ANQGSEA in the germline V gene. The CDR3 reads CSVTGVGLVTQYF. The CDR3 nucleotides read TGCAGCGTGACAGGGGTAGGCCTAGTGACGCAGTATTTT.

This clonotype was recorded many times. This chain connects TRBV7-9 to TRBJ2-1; 11 bases are shared with TRBD2. The CDR3 consists of 16 residues. CDR1 and CDR2 from the germline V gene are SEHNR and FQNEAQ (reference sequence). V shed 7 bases and J 1 base; nucleotides not matched to a gene: 6. CDR3 protein: CASTLTSGRSYNEQFF. In DNA form, the CDR3 reads TGTGCCAGCACGTTAACTAGCGGGAGATCCTACAATGAGCAGTTCTTC.

This clonotype was observed at least ten times. The rearrangement links TRBV29-1 to TRBJ2-1; maybe TRBD1 (6 bases). This CDR3 has 13 amino acids. Germline loops: CDR1 SQVTM, CDR2 ANQGSEA. V was clipped by 8 bases and J by 0 bases, with 11 bases between them. CDR3: CSLGQSSYNEQFF. Written as DNA, the CDR3 is TGCAGCCTGGGACAAAGCTCCTACAATGAGCAGTTCTTC.

This clonotype has a count of ten or more. The chain joins TRBV20-1 to TRBJ2-1, with TRBD2 matching over 8 bases. CDR3 length: 15 residues. Germline V gives CDR1 DFQATT, CDR2 SNEGSKA (reference sequence). V was clipped by 3 bases and J by 4 bases; unmatched bases: 8. The CDR3 nucleotides read TGCAGTGCTAGGGCCACTAGCGGATTATACAATGAGCAGTTCTTC. It codes for CSARATSGLYNEQFF.

The chain couples TRBV12-3 or TRBV12-4 to TRBJ1-1; D might be TRBD1 (6 bases). This CDR3 spans 13 amino acids. V gave up 6 bases and J gave up 6 bases, with 14 bases separating them. CDR3 bases: TGTGCCAGCAGCCTCAGGGGCGACGCTGAAGCTTTCTTT. Protein: CASSLRGDAEAFF.

This clonotype was seen many times. As DNA, the CDR3 is TGTGCCAGCAGTTACTCGAACCCGGGCACTGAAGCTTTCTTT. Translating it yields CASSYSNPGTEAFF. This chain joins TRBV6-6 and TRBJ1-1; no clear D. Trimming pared 0 bases from V and 4 bases from J, leaving 9 bases between. The V gene's germline CDR1 is MNHNY and CDR2 SVGAGI (reference sequence). This CDR3 is built from 14 residues.

There are many counts of this clonotype. The rearrangement joins TRBV30 to TRBJ2-3; possibly TRBD2 for D (5 bases). Trimming removed 8 bases from V and 0 bases from J, with 9 bases in between. This CDR3 contains 12 residues. Germline values: CDR1 GTSNPN, CDR2 SVGIG (reference sequence). The CDR3 sequence is CATAVSTDTQYF. Here the CDR3 DNA reads TGTGCCACAGCGGTCAGCACAGATACGCAGTATTTT.

Ten or more counts support this clonotype. The chain joins TRBV21-1 to TRBJ2-7. TRBV21-1 is designated a pseudogene. The CDR3 has 12 amino acids. The CDR3 nucleotides read TGTGCCAACCCACGGAGCCCCTACGAGCAGTACGTC. It codes for CANPRSPYEQYV.

Ten or more counts support this clonotype. This rearrangement joins TRBV12-3 or TRBV12-4 to TRBJ2-3; 7 bases agree with TRBD2. Germline trimming cut 1 base from V and 3 bases from J; bases unmatched to any gene: 1. The CDR3 loop spans 14 amino acids. The CDR3 coding sequence is TGTGCCAGCAGTTTAGGGGGAGGGACAGATACGCAGTATTTT. It encodes CASSLGGGTDTQYF.

This clonotype was seen at least ten times. The V call is TRBV10-1, the J call TRBJ2-1; 12 positions agree with TRBD2. The CDR3 is made up of 16 amino acids. The V gene end was trimmed by 2 bases and the J gene end by 5 bases; junction bases not matched to a gene: 4. The germline V gene has CDR1 WNHNN and CDR2 SYGVQD (reference sequence). CDR3 bases: TGCGCCAGCAGTGAGGGACTAGCGGGACCCGACAATGAGCAGTTCTTC. The encoded protein is CASSEGLAGPDNEQFF.

There are many counts of this clonotype. V usage is TRBV10-3 and J usage is TRBJ1-5; unclear D gene. The germline V gene encodes CDR1 ENHRY and CDR2 SYGVKD. The CDR3 loop spans 16 amino acids. Trimming shortened V by 0 bases and J by 3 bases, and 12 bases separated the two germline ends. The CDR3 region is CAISESVATVNQPQHF. The DNA of the CDR3 is TGTGCCATCAGTGAGTCTGTTGCTACAGTCAATCAGCCCCAGCATTTT.

The V call is TRBV4-3, the J call TRBJ2-3; 7 positions match TRBD1. The germline CDR1 and CDR2 sequences are LGHNA and YSLEER. The CDR3 is made up of 16 amino acids. J lost 1 base, V lost 0 bases, and 4 bases had no gene match. The CDR3 DNA follows: TGCGCCAGCAGCCAAGATTTTGACAGGGGCACAGATACGCAGTATTTT. This gives the protein CASSQDFDRGTDTQYF.

This clonotype was recorded at least ten times. J is TRBJ2-3 and V is TRBV3-1; perhaps TRBD1 as D (7 bases). In germline, CDR1 is LGHDT, CDR2 YNNKEL (reference sequence). The CDR3 totals 17 residues. The V end was cut by 4 bases, the J end by 2 bases, with 19 bases between. For the CDR3, the DNA is TGTGCCAGCAGCCCCAGGGGGGTGTCCGGACTCACAGATACGCAGTATTTT. This codes for CASSPRGVSGLTDTQYF.